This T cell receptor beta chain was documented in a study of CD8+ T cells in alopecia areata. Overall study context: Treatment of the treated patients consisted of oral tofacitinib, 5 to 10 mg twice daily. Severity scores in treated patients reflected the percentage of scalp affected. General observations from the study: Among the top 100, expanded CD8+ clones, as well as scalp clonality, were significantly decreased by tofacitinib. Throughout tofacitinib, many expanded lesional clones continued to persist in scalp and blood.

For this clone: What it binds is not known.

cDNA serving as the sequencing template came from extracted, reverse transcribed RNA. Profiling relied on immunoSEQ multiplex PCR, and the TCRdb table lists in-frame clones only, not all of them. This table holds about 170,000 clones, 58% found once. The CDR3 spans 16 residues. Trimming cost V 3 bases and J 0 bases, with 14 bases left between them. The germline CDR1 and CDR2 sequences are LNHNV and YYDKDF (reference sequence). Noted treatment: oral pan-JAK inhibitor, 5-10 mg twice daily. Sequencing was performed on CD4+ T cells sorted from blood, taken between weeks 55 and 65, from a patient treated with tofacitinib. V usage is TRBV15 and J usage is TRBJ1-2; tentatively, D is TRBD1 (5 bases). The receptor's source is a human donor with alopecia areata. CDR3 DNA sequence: TGTGCCACCAGCAGTTCCCGGGGCAGATCTAACTATGGCTACACCTTC. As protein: CATSSSRGRSNYGYTF.